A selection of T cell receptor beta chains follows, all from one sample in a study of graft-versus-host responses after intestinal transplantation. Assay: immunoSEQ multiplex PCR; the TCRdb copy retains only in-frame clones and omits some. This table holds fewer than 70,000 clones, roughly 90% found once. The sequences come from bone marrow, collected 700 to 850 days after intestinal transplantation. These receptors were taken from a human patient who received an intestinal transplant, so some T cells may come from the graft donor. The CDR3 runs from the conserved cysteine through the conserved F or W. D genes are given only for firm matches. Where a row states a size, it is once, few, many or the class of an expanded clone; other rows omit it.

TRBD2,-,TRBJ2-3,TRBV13,TGTGCCAGCAGCCCGAGGACTAGCGAATATAGCACAGATACGCAGTATTTT,CASSPRTSEYSTDTQYF
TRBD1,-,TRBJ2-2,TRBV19,TGTGCCAGTAGTATACGGACAGGGGGGATCGGGGAGCTGTTTTTT,CASSIRTGGIGELFF
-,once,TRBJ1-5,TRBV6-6,TGTGCCAGCAGCAACAGGGAAAGCAATCAGCCCCAGCATTTT,CASSNRESNQPQHF
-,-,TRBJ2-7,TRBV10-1,TGCGCCAGCAGTGACAAAGGGACACCATACTACGAGCAGTACTTC,CASSDKGTPYYEQYF
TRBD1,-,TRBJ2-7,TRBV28,TGTGCCAGCAGTTCCCACAGGGGAGTAGCTGAGCAGTACTTC,CASSSHRGVAEQYF
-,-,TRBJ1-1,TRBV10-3,TGTGCCATTAGGGGGACCAACACTGAAGCTTTCTTT,CAIRGTNTEAFF
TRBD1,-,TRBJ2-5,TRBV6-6,TGTGCCAGCAGTTACTGGGGGACAGAGCAAGAGACCCAGTACTTC,CASSYWGTEQETQYF
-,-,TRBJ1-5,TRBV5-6,TGTGCCAGCAGCTTTGGGGGGGTAAGGCAGCCCCAGCATTTT,CASSFGGVRQPQHF
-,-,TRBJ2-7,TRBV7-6,TGTGCCAGCAGCTCCCAGGTGTATGACGAGCAGTACTTC,CASSSQVYDEQYF
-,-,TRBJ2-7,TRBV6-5,TGTGCCAGTTTAGGATCAGCCTCCTACGAGCAGTACTTC,CASLGSASYEQYF
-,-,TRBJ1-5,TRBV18,TGTGCCAGCTCCCCCACAGGGTACGATCAGCCCCAGCATTTT,CASSPTGYDQPQHF
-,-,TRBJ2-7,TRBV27,TGTGCCAGCAGTTTATCCAGAGAATCCTACGAGCAGTACTTC,CASSLSRESYEQYF
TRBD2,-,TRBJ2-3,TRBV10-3,TGTGCCATCAGTGAATCAACCGGGGGGACAGATACGCAGTATTTT,CAISESTGGTDTQYF
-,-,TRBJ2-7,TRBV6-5,TGTGCCAGCAGTTACCTCGGGGCCGCTGGCGAGCAGTACTTC,CASSYLGAAGEQYF
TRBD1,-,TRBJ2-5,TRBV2,TGTGCCAGCAGTCCTTCGACAGGGGCACGGGAGACCCAGTACTTC,CASSPSTGARETQYF
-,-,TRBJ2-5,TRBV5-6,TGTGCCAGCAGCTCCAAGGAGCCGCGGATTGAGGCCCAAGAGACCCAGTACTTC,CASSSKEPRIEAQETQYF
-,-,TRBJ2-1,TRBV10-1,TGCGCCAGCAGTAATACAGACTACAATGAGCAGTTCTTC,CASSNTDYNEQFF
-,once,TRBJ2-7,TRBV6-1,TGTGCCAGCAGTGAACAGGAAGGGTACGAGCAGTACTTC,CASSEQEGYEQYF
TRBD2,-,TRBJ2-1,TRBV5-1,TGCGCCAGCAGCTTTCCCGAGAGTAGCGGGAGGGATAACAATGAGCAGTTCTTC,CASSFPESSGRDNNEQFF
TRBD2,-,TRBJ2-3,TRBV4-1,TGCGCCAGCAGCCAGGGACTACCGGGACTAGCCACAGATACGCAGTATTTT,CASSQGLPGLATDTQYF
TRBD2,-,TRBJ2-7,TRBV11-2,TGTGCCAGCAGCTTAGACGGACTAGCGGGAGGAAGGTACGAGCAGTACTTC,CASSLDGLAGGRYEQYF
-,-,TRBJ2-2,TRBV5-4,TGTGCCAGCAGCTTGGTTGGGGACGGGGAGCTGTTTTTT,CASSLVGDGELFF
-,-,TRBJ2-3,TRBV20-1,TGCTCCTTTGATAGCACAGATACGCAGTATTTT,CSFDSTDTQYF
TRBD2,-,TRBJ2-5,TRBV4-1,TGCGCCAGCAGCCCGTGGCGGGGGGGCCAAGAGACCCAGTACTTC,CASSPWRGGQETQYF
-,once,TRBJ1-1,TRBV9,TGTGCCAGCAGCGCCTCTATATCGGGGGCGACTGAAGCTTTCTTT,CASSASISGATEAFF
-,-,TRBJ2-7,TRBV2,TGTGCCAGCAGTGAAGCCCAGTACGAGCAGTACTTC,CASSEAQYEQYF
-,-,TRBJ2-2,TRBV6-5,TGTGCCAGCAGTTACTCGGACCCCCGTTCCGGGGAGCTGTTTTTT,CASSYSDPRSGELFF
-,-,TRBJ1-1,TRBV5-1,TGCGCCAGCAGCTTGGAGATCCCGACAGATAATGAAGCTTTCTTT,CASSLEIPTDNEAFF
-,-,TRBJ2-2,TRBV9,TGTGCCAGCAGCAGGGGGGAGAACACCGGGGAGCTGTTTTTT,CASSRGENTGELFF
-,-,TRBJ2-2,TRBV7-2,TGTGCCAGCAGCTCGGCTACGAACACCGGGGAGCTGTTTTTT,CASSSATNTGELFF
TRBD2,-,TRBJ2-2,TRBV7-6,TGTGCCAGCAGCTTATGGCCTAGCGGCACCGGGGAGCTGTTTTTT,CASSLWPSGTGELFF
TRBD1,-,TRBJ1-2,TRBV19,TGTGCCAGTAGTCCGAGGCCCGGGACAGATTACGGCTACACCTTC,CASSPRPGTDYGYTF
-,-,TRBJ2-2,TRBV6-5,TGTGCCAGCAGCGGAGACCATAGCACCGGGGAGCTGTTTTTT,CASSGDHSTGELFF
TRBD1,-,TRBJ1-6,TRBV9,TGTGCCAGCAGCGCCCGGGCGGGACAGCTCCTTAGAAATTCACCCCTCCACTTT,CASSARAGQLLRNSPLHF
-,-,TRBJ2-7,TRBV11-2,TGTGCCAGCAGCTTGGGGGGACCAACCTACGAGCAGTACTTC,CASSLGGPTYEQYF
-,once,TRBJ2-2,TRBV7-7,TGTGCCAGCAGCCCTGAAGGCGGACTTTACACCGGGGAGCTGTTTTTT,CASSPEGGLYTGELFF
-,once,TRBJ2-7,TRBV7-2,TGTGCCAGCGAGGAGAGGAGGGACTACGAGCAGTACTTC,CASEERRDYEQYF
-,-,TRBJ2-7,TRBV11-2,TGTGCCAGCAGCTTCGGGGAAGTGGGCTACGAGCAGTACTTC,CASSFGEVGYEQYF
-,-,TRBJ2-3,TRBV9,TGTGCCAGCAGCCAAGGGTCTATGGATACGCAGTATTTT,CASSQGSMDTQYF
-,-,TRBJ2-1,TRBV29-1,TGCAGCGTTGCGTGGCAGGGCAAGAACAATGAGCAGTTCTTC,CSVAWQGKNNEQFF
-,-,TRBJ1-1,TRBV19,TGTGCCAGTAGTATCATGACAGTGGGGGTAAAGAACACTGAAGCTTTCTTT,CASSIMTVGVKNTEAFF
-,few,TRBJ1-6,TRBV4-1,TGCGCCAGCAGCCAAGGGGCGGGAGGGGAAGCCCAAGGTTCGGCCCTCCACTTT,CASSQGAGGEAQGSALHF
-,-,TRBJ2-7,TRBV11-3,TGTGCCACCTCCCCGGACGGACCTTACTACGAGCAGTACTTC,CATSPDGPYYEQYF
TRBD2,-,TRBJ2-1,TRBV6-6,TGTGCCAGCACGGCCGGGACTAGCTCCTACAATGAGCAGTTCTTC,CASTAGTSSYNEQFF
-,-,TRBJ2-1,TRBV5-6,TGTGCCAGCAGTCTACTCCGAGGCCACGACAATGAGCAGTTCTTC,CASSLLRGHDNEQFF
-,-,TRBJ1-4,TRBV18,TGTGCCAGCTCGCGGCAGACAGTATCGCCAACTAATGAAAAACTGTTTTTT,CASSRQTVSPTNEKLFF
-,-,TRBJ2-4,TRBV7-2,TGTGCCAGCAGCTTATTAGGGGCCAAAAACATTCAGTACTTC,CASSLLGAKNIQYF
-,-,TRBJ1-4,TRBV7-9,TGTGCCAGCAGCCCGGGGGCAACTAATGAAAAACTGTTTTTT,CASSPGATNEKLFF
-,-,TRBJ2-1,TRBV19,TGTGCCAGTAGTCCTCAGGTTGCGGTGGGTTATGAGCAGTTCTTC,CASSPQVAVGYEQFF
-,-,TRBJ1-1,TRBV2,TGTGCCAGCAGTGTAAGGGGGGCGATGATGACTGAAGCTTTCTTT,CASSVRGAMMTEAFF
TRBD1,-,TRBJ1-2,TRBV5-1,TGCGCCAGCAGCTCAGGACAGGGCGATGGCTACACCTTC,CASSSGQGDGYTF
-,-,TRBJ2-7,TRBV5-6,TGTGCCAGCAGCTTGAGGGGGGCCTACGAGCAGTACTTC,CASSLRGAYEQYF
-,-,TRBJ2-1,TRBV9,TGTGCCAGCAGCGACCTCATGTACAATGAGCAGTTCTTC,CASSDLMYNEQFF
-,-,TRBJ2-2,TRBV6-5,TGTGCCAGCAGTGTGATCACCGGGGAGCTGTTTTTT,CASSVITGELFF
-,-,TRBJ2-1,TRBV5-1,TGCGCCAGCAGCCCGACCCCGGGACTGACCTACAATGAGCAGTTCTTC,CASSPTPGLTYNEQFF
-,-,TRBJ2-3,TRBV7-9,TGTGCCAGCAGCTTAAAGGGGGTTAGCACAGATACGCAGTATTTT,CASSLKGVSTDTQYF
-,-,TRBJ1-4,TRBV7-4,TGTGCCAGCAGCCCCCAAGGAGCTACTGAAAAACTGTTTTTT,CASSPQGATEKLFF
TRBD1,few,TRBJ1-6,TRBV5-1,TGCGCCAGCAGCGGAGGGACAGGATATAATTCACCCCTCCACTTT,CASSGGTGYNSPLHF
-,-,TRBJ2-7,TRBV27,TGTGCCAGCAGTTCCCCGTACGCGTACGAGCAGTACTTC,CASSSPYAYEQYF
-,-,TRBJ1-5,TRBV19,TGTGCCAGTAGTATCCGACAGGCAAATCAGCCCCAGCATTTT,CASSIRQANQPQHF